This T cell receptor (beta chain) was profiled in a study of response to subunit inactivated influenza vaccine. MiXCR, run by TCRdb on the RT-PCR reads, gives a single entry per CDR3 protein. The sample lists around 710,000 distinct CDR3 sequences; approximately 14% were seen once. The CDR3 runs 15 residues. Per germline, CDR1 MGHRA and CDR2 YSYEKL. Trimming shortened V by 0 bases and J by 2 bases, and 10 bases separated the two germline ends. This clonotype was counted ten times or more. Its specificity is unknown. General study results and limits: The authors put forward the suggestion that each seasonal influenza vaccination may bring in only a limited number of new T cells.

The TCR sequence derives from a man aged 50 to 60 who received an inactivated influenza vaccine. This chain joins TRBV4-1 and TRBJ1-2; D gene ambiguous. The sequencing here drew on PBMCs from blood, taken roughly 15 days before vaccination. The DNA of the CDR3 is TGCGCCAGCAGCCAAGATCATCCCCGAAACTATGGCTACACCTTC. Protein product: CASSQDHPRNYGYTF.